The subject of this entry is one TCR beta chain. Its antigen is currently unknown. Amplification used 60 Vbeta primers and 13 Jbeta primers. TCRdb keeps only in-frame clones here, not all; method: immunoSEQ multiplex PCR. The data contain some 120,000 clones, 73% of them singletons. The data originate from a study of cytomegalovirus exposure and HLA in healthy donors. As for the study in general: Across 350 to 500 genotyped donors, about 81% landed in the Caucasian-associated ancestry cluster.

The study's findings and limits: The likely explanation for a cluster of highly shared sequence variants was sequencing artifact.

Germline loops: CDR1 LNHNV, CDR2 YYDKDF (reference sequence). The CDR3 is 18 residues long. V was clipped by 0 bases and J by 5 bases, with 22 bases between them. The clonotype originates from a man in his fifties or sixties in good health and CMV-seropositive. The sequencing sample was made of PBMCs. J is TRBJ1-2 and V is TRBV15; D unresolved. In DNA form, the CDR3 reads TGTGCCACCAGCAGAGATCAGGCCAGATCAGGAAAAATATATGGCTACACCTTC. Protein product: CATSRDQARSGKIYGYTF. Full variable domain (missing parts from reference TRBV15 and TRBJ1-2): DAMVIQNPRYQVTQFGKPVTLSCSQTLNHNVMYWYQQKSSQAPKLLFHYYDKDFNNEADTPDNFQSRRPNTSFCFLDIRSPGLGDTAMYLCATSRDQARSGKIYGYTFGSGTRLTVV.